The 8 T cell receptor beta chains below all came from one sample that was sequenced in a study of blood T cells in healthy people across ages. For the second PCR, which ran for about 6 to 11 cycles, a sample-barcoded 5' primer and a J-beta primer mix were used. TCRdb reanalysed the 5' RACE reads using MiXCR and keeps one entry per CDR3 protein. The repertoire has about 1.4 million distinct CDR3 sequences, 55% to 75% of them found once; the top ten carry over 5%. Sequences were obtained from blood. The receptors shown here come from a man aged 18 to 30 in good health.

This chain uses TRBV7-9 with TRBJ2-2, with 9 bases that match TRBD2. Per germline, CDR1 SEHNR and CDR2 FQNEAQ (reference sequence). V was pared by 8 bases and J by 0 bases, with 16 bases of the junction left unmatched. The CDR3 totals 19 residues. The CDR3 protein is CASGKRRTSALPNTGELFF. The CDR3 DNA sequence: TGTGCCAGCGGGAAGAGAAGGACTAGCGCCCTACCGAACACCGGGGAGCTGTTTTTT.

J is TRBJ2-2 and V is TRBV6-6, with D perhaps matching TRBD1 (6 bases). The CDR3 has 14 residues. Per the germline V gene, CDR1 is MNHNY and CDR2 is SVGAGI (reference sequence). V lost 7 bases, J lost 7 bases, and 16 bases lay in between. The CDR3 loop is CASKRTGSGGELFF. The CDR3 DNA sequence: TGTGCCAGCAAAAGAACAGGGTCGGGCGGGGAGCTGTTTTTT.

There are a few counts of this clonotype. The CDR3 bases are TGTGCCAGCAGTGATCTCGACAGAATCTATGGCTACACCTTC. Its translation is CASSDLDRIYGYTF. The rearrangement joins TRBV6-1 to TRBJ1-2; TRBD1 might be the D (5 bases). The germline CDR1 and CDR2 sequences are MNHNS and SASEGT. This CDR3 spans 14 amino acids. Between the trimmed V and J ends, which lost 3 bases and 4 bases, there was a span of 12 bases.

The gene calls are TRBV11-1 and TRBJ2-7; TRBD1 matches 7 bases. CDR3 length equals 15 residues. The germline V gene has CDR1 SGHAT and CDR2 FQDESV (reference sequence). Trimming took 5 bases from V and 2 from J; bases not matched to a gene: 9. The CDR3, as DNA: TGTGCCAGCAGCATGGGGACAGCTGTCACCTACGAGCAGTACTTC. The encoded protein is CASSMGTAVTYEQYF. The whole variable domain, remainder taken from reference TRBV11-1 and TRBJ2-7, is EAEVAQSPRYKITEKSQAVAFWCDPISGHATLYWYRQILGQGPELLVQFQDESVVDDSQLPKDRFSAERLKGVDSTLKIQPAELGDSAMYLCASSMGTAVTYEQYFGPGTRLTVT.

Turning to this clonotype: The junction and the germline gene differ at one end; a read error may be behind it. The rearrangement joins TRBV5-4 to TRBJ2-5, with 8 bases fitting TRBD2. Germline assignment: CDR1 SGHNT and CDR2 YYREEE (reference sequence). The CDR3 extends over 14 amino acids. CDR3 nucleotides: TGTGCCAGCAGGACTAGCGACATCCCCGAGATCCAGTACTTC. It encodes CASRTSDIPEIQYF.

This clonotype turned up a few times. This chain connects TRBV20-1 to TRBJ2-5, with TRBD1 matching 9 bases. Germline assignment: CDR1 DFQATT and CDR2 SNEGSKA (reference sequence). The junction had 7 bases not matched to a gene; V was cut back by 3 bases and J by 5 bases. This CDR3 comprises 14 residues. The CDR3 loop is CSARDRGRGETQYF. In DNA form, the CDR3 reads TGCAGTGCTAGGGACAGGGGAAGGGGTGAGACCCAGTACTTC.

V and J are TRBV15 and TRBJ2-6; D unresolved. The CDR3 consists of 14 residues. The V end lost 0 bases, the J end lost 3 bases, and 3 bases lay between the germline ends. Per germline, CDR1 LNHNV and CDR2 YYDKDF (reference sequence). The CDR3 spells CATSRDIGANVLTF. CDR3 nucleotides: TGTGCCACCAGCAGAGATATTGGGGCCAACGTCCTGACTTTC.

The V and J genes are TRBV27 and TRBJ2-7, with 8 bases lining up with TRBD1. The trim removed 5 bases at V and 3 bases at J, leaving 6 bases unmatched. This CDR3 comprises 14 residues. Germline lookup yields CDR1 MNHEY and CDR2 SMNVEV (reference sequence). The CDR3 nucleotides are TGTGCCAGCAGTCACGGACAGGGCTACTACGAGCAGTACTTC. Translated: CASSHGQGYYEQYF.